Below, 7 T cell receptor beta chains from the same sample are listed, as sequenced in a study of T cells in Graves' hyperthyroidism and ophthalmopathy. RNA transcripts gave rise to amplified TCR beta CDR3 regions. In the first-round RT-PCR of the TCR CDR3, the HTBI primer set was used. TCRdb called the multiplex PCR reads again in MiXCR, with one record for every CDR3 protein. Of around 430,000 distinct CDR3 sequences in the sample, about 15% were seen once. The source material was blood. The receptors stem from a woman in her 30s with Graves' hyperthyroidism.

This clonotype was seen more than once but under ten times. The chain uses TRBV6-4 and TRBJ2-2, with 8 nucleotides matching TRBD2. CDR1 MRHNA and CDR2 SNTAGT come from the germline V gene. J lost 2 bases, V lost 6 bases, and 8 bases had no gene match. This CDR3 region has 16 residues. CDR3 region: CASSPELAVNTGELFF. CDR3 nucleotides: TGTGCCAGCAGCCCCGAACTAGCGGTTAACACCGGGGAGCTGTTTTTT.

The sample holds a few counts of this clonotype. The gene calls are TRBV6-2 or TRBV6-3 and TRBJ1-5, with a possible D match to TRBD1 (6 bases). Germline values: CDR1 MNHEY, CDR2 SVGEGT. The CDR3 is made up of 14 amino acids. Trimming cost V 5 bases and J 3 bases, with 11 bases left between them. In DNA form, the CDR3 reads TGTGCCAGCAGTCCGGGGGGGGCCAATCAGCCCCAGCATTTT. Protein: CASSPGGANQPQHF.

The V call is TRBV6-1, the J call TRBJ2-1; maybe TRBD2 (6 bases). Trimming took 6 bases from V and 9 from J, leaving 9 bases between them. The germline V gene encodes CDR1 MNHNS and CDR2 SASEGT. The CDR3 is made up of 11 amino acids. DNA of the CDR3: TGTGCCAGCAGCCGGAGGGGTGAGCAGTTCTTC. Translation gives CASSRRGEQFF.

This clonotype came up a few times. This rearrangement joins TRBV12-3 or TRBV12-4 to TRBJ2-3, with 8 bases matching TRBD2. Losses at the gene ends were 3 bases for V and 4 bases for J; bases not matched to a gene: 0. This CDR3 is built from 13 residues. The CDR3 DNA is TGTGCCAGCAGTTTTAGCGGGGCAGATACGCAGTATTTT. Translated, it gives CASSFSGADTQYF.

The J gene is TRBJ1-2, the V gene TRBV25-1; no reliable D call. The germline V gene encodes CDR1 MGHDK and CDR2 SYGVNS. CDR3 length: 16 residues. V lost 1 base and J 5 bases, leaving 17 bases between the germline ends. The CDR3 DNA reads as TGTGCCAGCAGTGAATTTAGCGCAGGCCCACCTTATGGCTACACCTTC. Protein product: CASSEFSAGPPYGYTF.

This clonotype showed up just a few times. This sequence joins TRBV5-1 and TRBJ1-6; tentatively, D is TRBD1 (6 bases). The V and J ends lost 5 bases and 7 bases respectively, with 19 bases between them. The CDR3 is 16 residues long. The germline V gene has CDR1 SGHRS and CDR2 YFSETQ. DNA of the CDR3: TGCGCCAGCAGGACCGGAGGGACATCCGCAAATTCACCCCTCCACTTT. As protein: CASRTGGTSANSPLHF.

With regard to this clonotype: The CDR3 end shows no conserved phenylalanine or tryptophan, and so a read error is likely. The CDR3 DNA reads as TGTGCCACCAGTGATTTGAGGGGGGCTGAAGCTTTCTCT. Protein product: CATSDLRGAEAFS. The gene calls are TRBV24-1 and TRBJ1-1; possible D gene TRBD1, 6 bases. The CDR3 length is 13 residues. Germline CDR1 reads KGHDR; CDR2 reads SFDVKD. Trimming took 0 bases from V and 6 from J, leaving 7 bases between them.